The rows below give T cell receptor beta chains drawn from one sample of a study of T cell repertoires in cytomegalovirus infection. Their cognate antigens are unknown. TCRdb re-derived calls from the reads in MiXCR, one entry per CDR3 protein. Among fewer than 650,000 distinct CDR3 sequences listed, 40% were seen once. Here the sequenced sample was cultured PBMCs, taken from culture after CMV antigen stimulation. Receptors originate from a human donor in good health (CMV status not recorded). Some clones in this sample may be carry-over from other donors' samples. The CDR3 runs from the conserved cysteine through the conserved F or W. The D gene is left open where the match is weak. The size of a clone is reported for some rows only, either as once, few or many, or as a class for expanded clones.

>-|TRBV19|TRBD1|TRBJ1-5
CASLGQFNQPQHF
TGTGCCAGCCTGGGACAGTTCAATCAGCCCCAGCATTTT
>-|TRBV7-9|-|TRBJ2-7
CASSRTRGGPHEQYF
TGTGCCAGCAGCCGCACGAGGGGGGGACCCCACGAGCAGTACTTC
>-|TRBV28|-|TRBJ2-4
CASSFGSAKNIQYF
TGTGCCAGCAGTTTCGGCAGTGCCAAAAACATTCAGTACTTC
>-|TRBV11-2|-|TRBJ2-1
CASSADRGLPYGEQFF
TGTGCCAGCAGCGCCGACCGAGGACTCCCCTATGGTGAGCAGTTCTTC
>-|TRBV7-6|-|TRBJ1-6
CASSFAGDSPLHF
TGTGCCAGCAGCTTTGCGGGGGATTCACCCCTCCACTTT
>-|TRBV15|-|TRBJ2-4
CATSISGTAGVQYF
TGTGCCACCAGCATCTCAGGGACTGCTGGGGTTCAGTACTTC
>few|TRBV2|-|TRBJ1-6
CASSRRTVSSYNSPLHF
TGTGCCAGCAGCCGACGGACCGTGAGCTCCTATAATTCACCCCTCCACTTT
>few|TRBV28|-|TRBJ2-3
CASSLRQDRDTQYF
TGTGCCAGCAGTTTAAGGCAGGATCGGGATACGCAGTATTTT
>-|TRBV2|TRBD2|TRBJ2-3
CASRRTSADTQYF
TGTGCCAGCAGGCGGACTAGCGCGGATACGCAGTATTTT
>few|TRBV7-8|TRBD2|TRBJ2-3
CASSLGLSVTSGRLHTQYF
TGTGCCAGCAGCTTAGGACTTTCCGTGACTAGCGGGAGGTTGCATACGCAGTATTTT
>few|TRBV2|-|TRBJ1-5
CASSGGQYNQPQHF
TGTGCCAGCAGTGGAGGACAGTACAATCAGCCCCAGCATTTT